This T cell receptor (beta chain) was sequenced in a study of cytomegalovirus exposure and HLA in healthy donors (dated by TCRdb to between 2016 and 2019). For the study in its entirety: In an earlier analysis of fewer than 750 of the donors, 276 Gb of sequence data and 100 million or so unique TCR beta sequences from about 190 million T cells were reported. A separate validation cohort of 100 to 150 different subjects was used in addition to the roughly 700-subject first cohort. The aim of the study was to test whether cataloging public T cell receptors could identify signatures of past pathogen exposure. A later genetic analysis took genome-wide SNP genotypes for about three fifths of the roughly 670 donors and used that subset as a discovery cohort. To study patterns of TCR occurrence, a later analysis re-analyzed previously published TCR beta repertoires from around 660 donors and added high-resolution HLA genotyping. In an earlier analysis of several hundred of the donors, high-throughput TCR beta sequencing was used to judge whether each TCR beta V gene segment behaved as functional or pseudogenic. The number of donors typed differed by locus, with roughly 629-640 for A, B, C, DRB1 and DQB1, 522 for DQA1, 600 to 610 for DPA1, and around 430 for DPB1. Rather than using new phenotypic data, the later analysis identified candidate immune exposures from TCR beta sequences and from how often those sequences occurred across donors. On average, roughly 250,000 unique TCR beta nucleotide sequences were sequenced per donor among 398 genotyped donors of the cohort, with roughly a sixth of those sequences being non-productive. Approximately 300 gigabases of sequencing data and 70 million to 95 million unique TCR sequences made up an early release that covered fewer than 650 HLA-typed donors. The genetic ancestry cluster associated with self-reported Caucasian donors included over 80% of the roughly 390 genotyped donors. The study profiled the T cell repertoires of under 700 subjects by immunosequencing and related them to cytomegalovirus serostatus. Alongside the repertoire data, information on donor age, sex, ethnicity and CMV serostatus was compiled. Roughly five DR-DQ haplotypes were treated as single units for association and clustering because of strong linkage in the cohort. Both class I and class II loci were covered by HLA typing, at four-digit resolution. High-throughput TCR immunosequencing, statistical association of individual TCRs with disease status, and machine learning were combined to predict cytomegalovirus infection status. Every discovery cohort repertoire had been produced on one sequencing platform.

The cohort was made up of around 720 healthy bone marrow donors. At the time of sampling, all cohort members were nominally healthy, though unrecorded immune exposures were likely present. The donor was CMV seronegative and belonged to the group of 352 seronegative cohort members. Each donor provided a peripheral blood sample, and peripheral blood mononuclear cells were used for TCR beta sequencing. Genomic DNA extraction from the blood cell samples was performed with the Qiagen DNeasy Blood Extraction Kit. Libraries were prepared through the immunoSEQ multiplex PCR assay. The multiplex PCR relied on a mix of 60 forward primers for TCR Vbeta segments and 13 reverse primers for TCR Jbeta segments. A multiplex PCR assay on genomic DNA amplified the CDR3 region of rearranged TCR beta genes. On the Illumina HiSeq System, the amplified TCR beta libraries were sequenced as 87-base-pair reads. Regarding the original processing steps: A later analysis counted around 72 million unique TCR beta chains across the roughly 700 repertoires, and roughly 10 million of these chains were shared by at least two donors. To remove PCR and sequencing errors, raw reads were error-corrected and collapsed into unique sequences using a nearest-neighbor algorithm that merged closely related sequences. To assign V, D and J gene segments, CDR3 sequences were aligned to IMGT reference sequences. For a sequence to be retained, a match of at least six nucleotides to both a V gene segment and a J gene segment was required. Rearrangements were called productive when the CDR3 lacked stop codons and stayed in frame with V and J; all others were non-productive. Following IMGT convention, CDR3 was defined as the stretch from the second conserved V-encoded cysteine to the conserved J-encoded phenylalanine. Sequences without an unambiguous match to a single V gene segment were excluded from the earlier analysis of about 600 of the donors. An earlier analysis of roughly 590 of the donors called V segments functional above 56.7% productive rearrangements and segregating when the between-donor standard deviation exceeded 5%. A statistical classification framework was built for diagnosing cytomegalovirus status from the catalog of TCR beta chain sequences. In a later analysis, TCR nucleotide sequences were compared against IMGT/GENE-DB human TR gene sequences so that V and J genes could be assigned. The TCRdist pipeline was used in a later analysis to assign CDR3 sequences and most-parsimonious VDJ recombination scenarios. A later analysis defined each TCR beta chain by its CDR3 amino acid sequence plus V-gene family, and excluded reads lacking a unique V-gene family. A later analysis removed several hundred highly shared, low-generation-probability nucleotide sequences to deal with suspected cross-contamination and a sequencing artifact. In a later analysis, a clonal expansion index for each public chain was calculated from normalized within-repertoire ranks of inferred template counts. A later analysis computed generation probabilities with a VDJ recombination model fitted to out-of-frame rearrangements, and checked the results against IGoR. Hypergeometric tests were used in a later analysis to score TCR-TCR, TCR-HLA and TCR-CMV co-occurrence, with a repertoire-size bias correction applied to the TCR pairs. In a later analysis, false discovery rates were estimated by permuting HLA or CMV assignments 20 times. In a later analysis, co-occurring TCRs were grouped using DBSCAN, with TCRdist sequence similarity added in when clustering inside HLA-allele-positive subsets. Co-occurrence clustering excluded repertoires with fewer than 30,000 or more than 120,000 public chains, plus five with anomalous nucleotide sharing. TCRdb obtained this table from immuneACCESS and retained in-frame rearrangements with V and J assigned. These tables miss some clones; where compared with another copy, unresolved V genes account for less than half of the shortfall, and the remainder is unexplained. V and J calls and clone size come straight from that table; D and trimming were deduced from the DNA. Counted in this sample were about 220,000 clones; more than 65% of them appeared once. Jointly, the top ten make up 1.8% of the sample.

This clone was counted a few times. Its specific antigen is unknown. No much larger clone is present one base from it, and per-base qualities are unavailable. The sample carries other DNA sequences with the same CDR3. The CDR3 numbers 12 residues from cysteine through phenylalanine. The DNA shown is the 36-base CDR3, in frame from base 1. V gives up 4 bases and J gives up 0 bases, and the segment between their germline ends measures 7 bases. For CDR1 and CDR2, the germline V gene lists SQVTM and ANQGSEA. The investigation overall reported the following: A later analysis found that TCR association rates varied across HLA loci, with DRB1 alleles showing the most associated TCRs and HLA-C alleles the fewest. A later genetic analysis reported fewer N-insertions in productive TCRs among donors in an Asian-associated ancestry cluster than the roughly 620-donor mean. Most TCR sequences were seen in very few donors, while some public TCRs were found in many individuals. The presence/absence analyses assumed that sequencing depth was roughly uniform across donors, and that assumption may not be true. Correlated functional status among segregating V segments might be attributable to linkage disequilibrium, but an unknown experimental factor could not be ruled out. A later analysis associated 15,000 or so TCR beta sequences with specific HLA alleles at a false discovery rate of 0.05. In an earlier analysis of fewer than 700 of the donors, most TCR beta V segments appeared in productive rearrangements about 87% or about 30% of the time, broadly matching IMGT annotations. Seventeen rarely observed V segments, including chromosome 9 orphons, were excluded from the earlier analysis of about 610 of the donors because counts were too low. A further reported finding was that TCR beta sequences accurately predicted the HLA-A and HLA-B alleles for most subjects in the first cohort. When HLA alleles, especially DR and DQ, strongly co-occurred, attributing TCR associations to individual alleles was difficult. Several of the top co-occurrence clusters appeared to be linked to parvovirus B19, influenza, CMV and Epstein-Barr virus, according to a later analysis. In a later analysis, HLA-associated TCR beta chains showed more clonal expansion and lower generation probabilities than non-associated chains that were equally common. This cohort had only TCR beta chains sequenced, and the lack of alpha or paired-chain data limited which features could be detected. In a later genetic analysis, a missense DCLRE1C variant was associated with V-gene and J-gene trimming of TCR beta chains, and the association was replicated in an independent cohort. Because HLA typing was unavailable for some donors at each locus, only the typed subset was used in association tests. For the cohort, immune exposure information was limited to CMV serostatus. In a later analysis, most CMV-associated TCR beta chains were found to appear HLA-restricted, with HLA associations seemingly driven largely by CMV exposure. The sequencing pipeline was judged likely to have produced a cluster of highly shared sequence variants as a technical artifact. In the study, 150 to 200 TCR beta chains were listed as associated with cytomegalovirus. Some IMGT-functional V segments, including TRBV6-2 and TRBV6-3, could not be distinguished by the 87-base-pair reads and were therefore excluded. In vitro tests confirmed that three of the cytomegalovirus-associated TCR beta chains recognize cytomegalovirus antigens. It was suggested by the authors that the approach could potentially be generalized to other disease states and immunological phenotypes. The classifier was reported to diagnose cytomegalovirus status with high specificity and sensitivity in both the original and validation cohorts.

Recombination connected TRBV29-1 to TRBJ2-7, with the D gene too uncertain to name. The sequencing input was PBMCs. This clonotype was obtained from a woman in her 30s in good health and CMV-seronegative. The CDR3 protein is CSVGGSSYEQYF. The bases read TGCAGCGTTGGTGGCAGCTCCTACGAGCAGTACTTC.